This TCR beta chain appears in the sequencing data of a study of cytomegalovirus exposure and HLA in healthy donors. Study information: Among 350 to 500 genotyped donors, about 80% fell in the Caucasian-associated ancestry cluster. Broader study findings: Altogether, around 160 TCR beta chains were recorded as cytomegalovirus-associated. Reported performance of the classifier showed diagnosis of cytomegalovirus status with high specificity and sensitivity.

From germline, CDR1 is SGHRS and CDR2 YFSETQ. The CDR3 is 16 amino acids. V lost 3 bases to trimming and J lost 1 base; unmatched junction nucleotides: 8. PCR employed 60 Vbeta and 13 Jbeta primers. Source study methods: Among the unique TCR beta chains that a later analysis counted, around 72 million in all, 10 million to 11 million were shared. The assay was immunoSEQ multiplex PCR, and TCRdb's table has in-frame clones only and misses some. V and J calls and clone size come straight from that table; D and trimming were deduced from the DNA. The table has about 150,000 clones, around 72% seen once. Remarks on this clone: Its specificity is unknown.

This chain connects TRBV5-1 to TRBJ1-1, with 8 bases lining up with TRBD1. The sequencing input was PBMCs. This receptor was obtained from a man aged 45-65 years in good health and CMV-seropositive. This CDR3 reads CASSSEDRAQNTEAFF. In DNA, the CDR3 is TGCGCCAGCAGCTCGGAGGACAGGGCCCAGAACACTGAAGCTTTCTTT.